Listed below are T cell receptor beta chains from one sample, sequenced in a study of cytotoxic CD8 clonotypes in ibrutinib-treated CLL. The data were produced by immunoSEQ multiplex PCR, yet TCRdb's version contains in-frame clones alone and is incomplete. The sample records roughly 250,000 clones, 70% being singletons. The sequenced sample was PBMCs, obtained after 24 months of ibrutinib treatment. All receptors derive from a human donor with chronic lymphocytic leukemia. Each CDR3 is given with its conserved first and last residue. Fields, in order: V gene, clone size, J gene, D gene, CDR3 DNA, CDR3 protein. The D gene is left open where the match is weak. Only some rows state a clone size, as once, few, many or a class for expanded clones.

TRBV11-2	-	TRBJ2-7	-	TGTGCCAGCAGCCCCGGGGCGAGTCGGGAGCAGTACTTC	CASSPGASREQYF
TRBV27	few	TRBJ2-3	-	TGTGCCAGCAGTTCCATCTTTAGGCAGGGCAGCACAGATACGCAGTATTTT	CASSSIFRQGSTDTQYF
TRBV30	-	TRBJ1-5	-	TGTGCCTGGAGTCGGCAGGGTCAGGTTCAGCAGCCCCAGCATTTT	CAWSRQGQVQQPQHF
TRBV2	-	TRBJ2-6	TRBD1	TGTGCCAGCAGCCCGGGACAGGGGAGCGGGGCCAACGTCCTGACTTTC	CASSPGQGSGANVLTF
TRBV11-1	-	TRBJ2-5	-	TGTGCCAGCAGCGATACGTCCCATAGGGACGAGACCCAGTACTTC	CASSDTSHRDETQYF
TRBV6-5	-	TRBJ1-2	-	TGTGCCAGCAGTCGGACAGTGCACTATGGCTACACCTTC	CASSRTVHYGYTF
TRBV7-3	-	TRBJ2-1	TRBD1	TGTGCCAGCAGCTTATGGGACAGCAATGAGCAGTTCTTC	CASSLWDSNEQFF
TRBV5-1	-	TRBJ2-2	-	TGCGCCAGCAGCTTGGGACAGGAACTCACCGGGGAGCTGTTTTTT	CASSLGQELTGELFF
TRBV7-8	few	TRBJ1-4	-	TGTGCCAGCAGCCCCGGCCAGGGGGAAAAACTGTTTTTT	CASSPGQGEKLFF
TRBV20-1	many	TRBJ1-2	-	TGCAGTGTTGAGCGGGCTGGCTACACCTTC	CSVERAGYTF
TRBV27	few	TRBJ2-6	-	TGTGCCAGCAGTTCGACAGGTTCTGGGGCCAACGTCCTGACTTTC	CASSSTGSGANVLTF
TRBV9	-	TRBJ1-1	-	TGTGCCAGCAGTCCGTCCGGGGCGGAGAACACTGAAGCTTTCTTT	CASSPSGAENTEAFF
TRBV20-1	few	TRBJ1-5	-	TGCAGTGCTAGCCCAGATCAGCCCCAGCATTTT	CSASPDQPQHF
TRBV9	-	TRBJ2-1	-	TGTGCCAGCAGCCCCTTTGAGAGCTCCTACAATGAGCAGTTCTTC	CASSPFESSYNEQFF
TRBV9	-	TRBJ1-2	-	TGTGCCAGCAGCCAAAAAAGGGACTCCACGCTGGAAGGCTACACCTTC	CASSQKRDSTLEGYTF